Listed below are T cell receptor beta chains from one sample, sequenced in a study of identical twins. TCRdb processed the 5' RACE reads anew with MiXCR; each CDR3 protein has one entry. The table includes 1.5 million to 2 million distinct CDR3 sequences, about 30% detected once. The sample consisted of cord blood. The receptors originated from a newborn girl in good health. CDR3s include the opening cysteine and the closing phenylalanine or tryptophan. Each record gives: V gene, D gene, clone size, J gene, CDR3 protein, CDR3 DNA. A D gene is named only where the DNA matches it firmly. Not every row has a clone size; where given, it reads once, few, many or a size class.

TRBV2	.	.	TRBJ2-2	CASSAAETGELFF	TGTGCCAGCAGTGCGGCAGAAACCGGGGAGCTGTTTTTT
TRBV5-1	.	.	TRBJ1-1	CASSPGPPSTEAFF	TGCGCCAGCAGCCCGGGACCGCCGAGCACTGAAGCTTTCTTT
TRBV3-1	.	.	TRBJ2-1	CASSRYQIHNEQFF	TGTGCCAGCAGCCGCTACCAGATTCACAATGAGCAGTTCTTC
TRBV7-9	TRBD1	once	TRBJ1-2	CASSSQGWEKGYTF	TGTGCCAGCAGCTCACAGGGGTGGGAAAAAGGCTACACCTTC
TRBV7-2	TRBD2	few	TRBJ2-3	CASSRSGSRTRTDTQYF	TGTGCCAGCAGCCGGAGCGGGAGTAGGACTCGCACAGATACTCAGTATTTT
TRBV2	.	.	TRBJ1-2	CASSEGHLYGYTF	TGTGCCAGCAGTGAAGGCCACCTCTATGGCTACACCTTC
TRBV11-2	TRBD2	.	TRBJ2-3	CASRGLAGKDTQYF	TGTGCCAGCAGGGGACTAGCGGGGAAAGATACGCAGTATTTT
TRBV6-2/TRBV6-3	TRBD2	.	TRBJ2-1	CASSTGGTPYNEQFF	TGTGCCAGCAGTACGGGGGGGACCCCTTACAATGAGCAGTTCTTC
TRBV6-5	TRBD2	.	TRBJ2-1	CASSRISGRANNEQFF	TGTGCCAGCAGTCGTATTAGCGGGAGGGCCAACAATGAGCAGTTCTTC
TRBV10-3	TRBD1	few	TRBJ2-7	CALRDSSGYEQYF	TGTGCCTTAAGGGACAGCTCTGGGTACGAGCAGTACTTC
TRBV2	TRBD1	once	TRBJ2-7	CASRVDRGQLTKYNEQYF	TGTGCCAGCAGAGTGGACAGGGGGCAACTAACTAAATACAATGAGCAGTACTTC
TRBV21-1	.	few	TRBJ1-2	CASSKGDRGYGYTF	TGTGCCAGCAGCAAGGGCGACAGGGGCTATGGCTACACCTTC
TRBV6-6	.	.	TRBJ1-2	CASSCSSPGGDGYTF	TGTGCCAGCAGTTGCTCGAGCCCGGGGGGCGATGGCTACACCTTC
TRBV5-1	TRBD2	.	TRBJ2-3	CASSFDPRGGRVDTQYF	TGCGCCAGCAGCTTTGACCCCCGGGGGGGCCGAGTAGATACGCAGTATTTT
TRBV6-2/TRBV6-3	.	few	TRBJ1-5	CASSYWGNQPQHF	TGTGCCAGCAGTTACTGGGGAAATCAGCCCCAGCATTTT
TRBV21-1	.	few	TRBJ2-7	CASSKAVSGPYEQYF	TGTGCCAGCAGCAAGGCCGTATCAGGGCCCTACGAGCAGTACTTC
TRBV20-1	.	many	TRBJ2-1	CSARAYEQFF	TGCAGTGCTAGAGCCTATGAGCAGTTCTTC
TRBV10-3	.	many	TRBJ1-2	CAISGGLNYGYTF	TGTGCCATCAGCGGAGGGCTTAACTATGGCTACACCTTC
TRBV5-1	TRBD1	few	TRBJ1-4	CASSPYDRVPNEKLFF	TGCGCCAGCAGCCCCTACGACAGGGTCCCCAATGAAAAACTGTTTTTT
TRBV12-3/TRBV12-4	TRBD1	many	TRBJ2-7	CASSRGRGLYEQYF	TGTGCCAGCAGCCGAGGCAGGGGGCTATACGAGCAGTACTTC
TRBV28	TRBD1	.	TRBJ1-1	CASTPDRTNTEAFF	TGTGCCAGCACCCCGGACAGGACGAACACTGAAGCTTTCTTT
TRBV29-1	TRBD1	many	TRBJ2-3	CSVLRFTQGEDTQYF	TGCAGCGTTCTGCGCTTTACACAGGGGGAAGATACGCAGTATTTT
TRBV4-2	.	many	TRBJ2-3	CASSQAGGFTDTQYF	TGTGCCAGCAGCCAAGCTGGCGGGTTCACAGATACGCAGTATTTT
TRBV27	TRBD2	few	TRBJ2-1	CASCDGTSGSNEQFF	TGTGCCAGTTGCGACGGGACTAGCGGGAGCAATGAGCAGTTCTTC
TRBV6-1	TRBD1	few	TRBJ1-2	CASSGGTSGQGPVYGYTF	TGTGCCAGCAGTGGGGGGACCTCAGGACAGGGCCCCGTATATGGCTACACCTTC
TRBV19	TRBD1	.	TRBJ1-2	CASSMYRGILYGYTF	TGTGCCAGTAGTATGTACAGGGGCATCCTCTATGGCTACACCTTC
TRBV6-2/TRBV6-3	.	.	TRBJ2-3	CASRNGRLVVTDTQYF	TGTGCCAGCAGAAACGGGCGACTCGTTGTCACAGATACGCAGTATTTT
TRBV30	.	few	TRBJ2-5	CAWTSLETQYF	TGTGCCTGGACTAGTTTGGAGACCCAGTACTTC
TRBV25-1	TRBD2	few	TRBJ2-3	CASSRETSGSGVTQYF	TGTGCCAGCAGTAGAGAGACTAGCGGGAGTGGGGTTACGCAGTATTTT
TRBV6-6	.	many	TRBJ1-2	CASSYSESGGGYTF	TGTGCCAGCAGTTACTCGGAGTCTGGGGGTGGCTACACCTTC
TRBV27	.	.	TRBJ2-5	CASSLRSGVSYNEQYF	TGTGCCAGCAGTTTACGGTCGGGAGTAAGTTACAATGAGCAGTACTTC
TRBV4-2	.	.	TRBJ2-7	CASSQEKDRSYEQYF	TGTGCCAGCAGCCAAGAAAAGGACCGTTCCTACGAGCAGTACTTC
TRBV7-7	TRBD2	.	TRBJ2-5	CASSLSSGGRQETQYF	TGTGCTAGCAGCTTAAGTTCCGGGGGGAGACAAGAGACCCAGTACTTC
TRBV12-3/TRBV12-4	TRBD2	many	TRBJ2-1	CASSLPSGSYNEQFF	TGTGCCAGCAGCCTACCTAGCGGCTCCTACAATGAGCAGTTCTTC
TRBV27	TRBD1	few	TRBJ2-5	CASSHLGTGGETQYF	TGTGCCAGCAGTCATTTAGGGACAGGGGGAGAGACCCAGTACTTC
TRBV20-1	TRBD1	few	TRBJ1-5	CSARDSNRGTGVGQPQHF	TGCAGTGCTAGAGATAGTAACAGGGGAACGGGCGTCGGTCAGCCCCAGCATTTT
TRBV7-9	.	.	TRBJ2-3	CASSLAWRGPRTDTQYF	TGTGCCAGCAGCTTAGCCTGGCGGGGGCCCCGCACAGATACGCAGTATTTT
TRBV29-1	.	few	TRBJ1-2	CSVVLLRGGYTF	TGCAGCGTTGTCCTCCTAAGGGGTGGCTACACCTTC
TRBV5-5	TRBD2	.	TRBJ2-1	CASSSPTSGRVLLSPEQFF	TGTGCCAGCAGCTCCCCGACTAGCGGGAGGGTCCTCTTGAGTCCTGAGCAGTTCTTC
TRBV12-3/TRBV12-4	TRBD2	.	TRBJ2-3	CASSFRARGTSGRATIPTDTQYF	TGTGCCAGCAGTTTTAGAGCTCGAGGGACTAGCGGGAGGGCCACCATTCCCACAGATACGCAGTATTTT
TRBV28	.	few	TRBJ1-4	CASKAPIYKKLFF	TGTGCCAGCAAGGCGCCAATCTATAAAAAACTGTTTTTT
TRBV19	.	few	TRBJ2-3	CASSIVGGLTDTQYF	TGTGCCAGTAGTATAGTAGGAGGGTTAACAGATACGCAGTATTTT
TRBV20-1	.	.	TRBJ2-1	CSGSGYNEQFF	TGCAGTGGATCGGGGTACAATGAGCAGTTCTTC
TRBV3-1	.	.	TRBJ2-3	CASSQLTDFTDTQYF	TGTGCCAGCAGCCAACTGACGGACTTCACAGATACGCAGTATTTT
TRBV6-6	TRBD1	.	TRBJ1-2	CASSHRDSPGGYTF	TGTGCCAGCAGCCACCGGGACAGTCCTGGGGGCTACACCTTC
TRBV10-3	TRBD2	.	TRBJ2-7	CAIKPRLAGLEQYF	TGTGCCATCAAACCGCGACTAGCGGGACTCGAGCAGTACTTC
TRBV6-5	.	.	TRBJ2-5	CASSARPGPPWETQYF	TGTGCCAGCAGCGCTAGGCCGGGGCCTCCCTGGGAGACCCAGTACTTC
TRBV5-4	.	few	TRBJ1-2	CASSLVGTYYGYTF	TGTGCCAGCAGCTTGGTGGGCACCTACTATGGCTACACCTTC